This T cell receptor beta chain was recorded in a study of early T cells in non-severe SARS-CoV-2 infection. The CDR3 is 14 amino acids. The V end lost 3 bases, the J end lost 12 bases, and 18 bases lay between the germline ends. Germline-derived CDR1 and CDR2 are SGHTA and FQGNSA. TCRdb independently ran MiXCR on the 5' RACE reads; one entry per CDR3 protein. Of some 40,000 distinct CDR3 sequences in the sample, less than 6% were seen once. This clonotype occurred many times. This TCR derives from an adult who was a healthcare worker with PCR-confirmed SARS-CoV-2 infection or an uninfected control (not recorded which). The specimen comprised whole blood, sampled at baseline. This chain joins TRBV7-2 and TRBJ1-3; D gene ambiguous. The CDR3 loop reads CASSFAPGNSGIYF. In nucleotides, the CDR3 is TGTGCCAGCAGCTTTGCCCCCGGGAACAGTGGCATATATTTT.